This entry describes one T cell receptor beta chain. The sample holds many counts of this clonotype. The antigen it binds to is not known. Base quality data are lacking; no much larger clone is found one base away. Amplification of TCR beta CDR3 regions was carried out from RNA transcripts. The first round of RT-PCR for the TCR CDR3 was performed with the HTBI primer set and the Qiagen OneStep RT-PCR kit. A second multiplex PCR round built the libraries, followed by size selection and purification. Sequencing of the libraries was done on an Illumina HiSeq2000 using paired-end 100 bp reads. Per the original workflow: Raw data were processed with SOAPnuke, discarding reads with adapters, uncalled bases, mean Phred below 15, or no exact constant-primer or identifier match. COPE v1.2.5 was used to merge high-quality paired reads, and clonotypes were defined as unique nucleotide sequences. Clonotypes were aligned to IMGT TRBV, TRBD and TRBJ reference segments using MiTCR v1.1. Analysis was restricted to V-J combinations with a frequency above 0.0001, which covered 99.2% of repertoires. A TCS score was defined as the ratio between F50 (clonal expansion) and ExV (chaos), using BLOSUM62-based TCRdist between CDR3 peptides within each V-J. Welch's t-statistics and random forest reduced 500 to 550 V-J features to about 12, which were used in a naive Bayes classifier (R e1071). TCRdb passed the public sequencing reads through fastp at Q25 and MiXCR, retaining productive beta sequences. Entries that share a CDR3 protein sequence are merged under the most common genes and DNA. The V and J calls follow TCRdb's processing rather than the paper's. The table for this sample lists a few hundred thousand distinct CDR3 sequences; roughly 15% of them were counted only once. About 5% of the sample is held by the ten biggest clonotypes.

This record belongs to a study of T cells in Graves' hyperthyroidism and ophthalmopathy (dated by TCRdb to between 2019 and 2020). General notes on the study: Peripheral blood samples were taken at initial diagnosis, before any treatment was given. A discovery cohort of around 100 patients, about 40 with Graves' ophthalmopathy and about 60 with stable Graves' hyperthyroidism, was used to find distinguishing TCR V-J signatures. An independent validation cohort of around 19 hyperthyroidism patients and 17 patients who later progressed to ophthalmopathy tested prospective prediction of ophthalmopathy. The 75 to 100 discovery patients were randomly divided into training and test sets at a 7:3 ratio. In about 6 Graves' hyperthyroidism patients, the study also compared T-cell repertoires from thyroid tissue with T-cell repertoires from blood. After sampling, hyperthyroidism patients received methimazole starting at 30 mg daily, and ophthalmopathy patients received high-dose intravenous methylprednisolone. The paper reports TCR Vbeta CDR3 sequencing of approximately 140 peripheral blood samples: around 45 ophthalmopathy, 75 to 80 hyperthyroidism and 17 progressor patients. The paper's findings and limits, for the study overall: Blood samples also contained most of the expanded thyroid clonotypes (frequency above 0.001), which suggests that blood repertoires may reflect thyroid immune responses. Ophthalmopathy was separated from stable hyperthyroidism by a 13 V-J signature model, with 87.88% sensitivity and around 81% specificity obtained in cross-validation and 80%/75% obtained in testing. Sample size was not statistically predetermined, and blinding of investigators to group allocation was not performed. In validation, progression to ophthalmopathy was predicted by the model with roughly 71% sensitivity and 72.22% specificity, a median of around 5.9 months before onset.

V drops 0 bases and J drops 5 bases, leaving 16 bases in between. Inclusive of the bounding cysteine and phenylalanine, the CDR3 is 16 residues long. Solely the CDR3 DNA is kept, with 48 bases framed from the first base. CDR1 and CDR2, looked up from the germline V gene (reference sequence), are LNHNV and YYDKDF. Stable Graves' hyperthyroidism was defined as no progression to ophthalmopathy during 18 months of follow-up. The hyperthyroidism patients were between 18 and 65 years old and newly diagnosed, with a disease duration of less than 2 months. The study excluded patients with uncontrolled infections, other autoimmune diseases, pregnancy or lactation. Clinical symptoms, serum thyroxine and TRAb, thyroid ultrasound, and orbital computed tomography formed the basis for the diagnoses. PBMCs were isolated from 8 to 10 ml of fresh peripheral blood by Ficoll-Paque density gradient centrifugation. Trizol reagent was used to extract total RNA, and RNA quality was then checked on an Agilent 2100 Bioanalyzer.

This TCR was sampled from a woman between 18 and 30 years old with Graves' hyperthyroidism. The source material was blood. This chain is built from TRBV15 and TRBJ1-2; a tentative D call is TRBD1 (5 bases match). CDR3 reads: CATSRDWEGVSYGYTF. The nucleotides are TGTGCCACCAGCAGAGATTGGGAAGGGGTTAGTTATGGCTACACCTTC.